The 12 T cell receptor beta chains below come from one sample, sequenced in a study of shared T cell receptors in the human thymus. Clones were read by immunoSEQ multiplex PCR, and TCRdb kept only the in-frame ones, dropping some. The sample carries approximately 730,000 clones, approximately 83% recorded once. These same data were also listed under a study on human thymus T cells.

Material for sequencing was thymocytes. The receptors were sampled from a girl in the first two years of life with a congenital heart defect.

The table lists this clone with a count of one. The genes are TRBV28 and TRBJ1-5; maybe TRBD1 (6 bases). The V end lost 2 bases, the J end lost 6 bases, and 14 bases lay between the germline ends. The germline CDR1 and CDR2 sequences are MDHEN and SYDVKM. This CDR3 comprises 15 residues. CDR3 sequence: CASSLDGGGGQPQHF. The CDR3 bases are TGTGCCAGCAGTTTAGATGGGGGCGGGGGTCAGCCCCAGCATTTT.

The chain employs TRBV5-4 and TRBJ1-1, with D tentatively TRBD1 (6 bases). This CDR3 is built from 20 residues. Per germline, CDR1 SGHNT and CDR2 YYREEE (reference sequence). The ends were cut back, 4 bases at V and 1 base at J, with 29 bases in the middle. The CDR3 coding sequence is TGTGCCAGCAGCGGGGATACCAGGGGATCCCACCCTATTGAGAACACTGAAGCTTTCTTT. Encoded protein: CASSGDTRGSHPIENTEAFF.

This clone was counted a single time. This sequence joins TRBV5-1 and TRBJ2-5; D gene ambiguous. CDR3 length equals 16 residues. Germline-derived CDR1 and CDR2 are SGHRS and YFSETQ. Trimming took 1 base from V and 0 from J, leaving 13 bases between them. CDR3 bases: TGCGCCAGCAGCTTGTGGCAGATGGAGAACCAAGAGACCCAGTACTTC. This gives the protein CASSLWQMENQETQYF.

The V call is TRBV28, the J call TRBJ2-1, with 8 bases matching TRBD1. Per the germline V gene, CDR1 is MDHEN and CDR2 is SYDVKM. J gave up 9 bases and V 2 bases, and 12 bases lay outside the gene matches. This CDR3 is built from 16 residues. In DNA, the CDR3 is TGTGCCAGCAGTTTACACAGGGGGTTTGTGTCGGGTGAGCAGTTCTTC. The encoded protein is CASSLHRGFVSGEQFF.

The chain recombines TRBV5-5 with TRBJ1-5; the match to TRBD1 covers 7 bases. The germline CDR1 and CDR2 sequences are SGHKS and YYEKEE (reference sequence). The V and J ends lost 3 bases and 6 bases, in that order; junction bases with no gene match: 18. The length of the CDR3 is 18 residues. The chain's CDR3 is CASSSTPDRLPRGQPQHF. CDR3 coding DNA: TGTGCCAGCAGCTCTACTCCGGACAGGCTCCCGCGTGGTCAGCCCCAGCATTTT.

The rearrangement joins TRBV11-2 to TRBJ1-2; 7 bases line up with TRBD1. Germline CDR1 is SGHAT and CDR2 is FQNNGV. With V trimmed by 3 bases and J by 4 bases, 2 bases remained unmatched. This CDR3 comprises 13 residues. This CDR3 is CASSFRQGYGYTF. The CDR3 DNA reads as TGTGCCAGCAGCTTTCGACAGGGCTATGGCTACACCTTC.

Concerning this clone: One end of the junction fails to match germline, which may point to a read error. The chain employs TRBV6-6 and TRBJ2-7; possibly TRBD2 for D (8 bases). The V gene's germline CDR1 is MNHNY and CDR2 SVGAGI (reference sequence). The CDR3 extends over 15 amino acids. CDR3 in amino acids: CASKGPGGTEYEQDF. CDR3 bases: TGTGCCAGCAAGGGGCCGGGAGGGACAGAGTACGAGCAGGACTTC.

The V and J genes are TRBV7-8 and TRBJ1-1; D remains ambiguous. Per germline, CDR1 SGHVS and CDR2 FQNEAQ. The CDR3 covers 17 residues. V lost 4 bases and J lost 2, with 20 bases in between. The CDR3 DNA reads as TGTGCCAGCAGCTCCCCCGGAGGAAAATGGGGAAACACTGAAGCTTTCTTT. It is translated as CASSSPGGKWGNTEAFF.

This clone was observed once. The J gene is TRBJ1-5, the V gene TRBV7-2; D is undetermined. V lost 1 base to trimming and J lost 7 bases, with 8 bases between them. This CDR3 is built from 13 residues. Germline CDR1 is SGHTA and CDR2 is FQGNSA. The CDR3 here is CASSLDMGQPQHF. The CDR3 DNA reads TGTGCCAGCAGCTTAGATATGGGCCAGCCCCAGCATTTT. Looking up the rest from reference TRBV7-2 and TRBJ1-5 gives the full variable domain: GAGVSQSPSNKVTEKGKDVELRCDPISGHTALYWYRQSLGQGLEFLIYFQGNSAPDKSGLPSDRFSAERTGGSVSTLTIQRTQQEDSAVYLCASSLDMGQPQHFGDGTRLSIL.

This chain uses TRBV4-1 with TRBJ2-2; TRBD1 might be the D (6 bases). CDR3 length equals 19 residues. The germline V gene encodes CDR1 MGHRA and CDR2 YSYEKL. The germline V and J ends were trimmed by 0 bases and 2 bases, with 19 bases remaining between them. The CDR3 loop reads CASSQDPGHPNSNTGELFF. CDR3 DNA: TGCGCCAGCAGCCAAGACCCGGGACACCCAAATTCAAACACCGGGGAGCTGTTTTTT.

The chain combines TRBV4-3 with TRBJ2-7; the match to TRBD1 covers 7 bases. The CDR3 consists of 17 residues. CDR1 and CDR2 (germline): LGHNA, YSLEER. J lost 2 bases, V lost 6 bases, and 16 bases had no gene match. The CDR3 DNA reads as TGCGCCAGCAGTCCAGCGCAGACAGGGCTGACTACCTACGAGCAGTACTTC. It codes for CASSPAQTGLTTYEQYF.

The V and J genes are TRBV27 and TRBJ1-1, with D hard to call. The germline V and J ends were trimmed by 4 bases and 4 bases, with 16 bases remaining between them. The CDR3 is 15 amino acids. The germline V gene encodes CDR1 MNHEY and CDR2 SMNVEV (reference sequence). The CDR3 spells CASSCTWRWGTEAFF. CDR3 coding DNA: TGTGCCAGCAGTTGTACCTGGAGGTGGGGCACTGAAGCTTTCTTT.